The next 11 T cell receptor beta chains were all read from a single sample in a study of shared clonotypes between healthy human individuals. Using immunoSEQ multiplex PCR, the repertoire was profiled, and TCRdb retains in-frame clones only, with some absent. Among about 79,000 clones listed, around 57% were seen once. Sequencing was carried out using memory CD8+ T cells sorted from blood. Subset noted: CD45RO+ cells pooled with CCR7-negative TemRA cells. Every receptor here comes from a man aged 25-45 years in good health.

Concerning this clone itself: A far larger clone differs by one base, so this is likely a read error. This same CDR3 is encoded by further DNA sequences in the sample. The chain couples TRBV6-1 to TRBJ2-7; 7 bases fit TRBD2. The CDR3 loop spans 15 amino acids. Germline V gene lookup returns CDR1 MNHNS and CDR2 SASEGT. V trimming: 3 bases; J trimming: 4 bases; junction bases outside the gene matches: 9. The CDR3, as DNA: TGTGCCAGCAGTGAGAGACTGGCGGGAGCATACGAGCAGTACTTC. Encoded protein: CASSERLAGAYEQYF.

The rearrangement joins TRBV2 to TRBJ2-6; D remains unclear. The V end lost 7 bases, the J end lost 7 bases, and 8 bases lay between the germline ends. CDR3 length: 12 residues. The germline V gene encodes CDR1 SNHLY and CDR2 FYNNEI. The CDR3 loop is CASTAGANVLTF. CDR3 in DNA: TGTGCCAGCACCGCAGGCGCCAACGTCCTGACTTTC. The variable domain in full, completed from reference TRBV2 and TRBJ2-6, reads EPEVTQTPSHQVTQMGQEVILRCVPISNHLYFYWYRQILGQKVEFLVSFYNNEISEKSEIFDDQFSVERPDGSNFTLKIRSTKLEDSAMYFCASTAGANVLTFGAGSRLTVL.

This clone was seen a handful of times. The genes are TRBV6-5 and TRBJ2-1; no firm D call. Trimming cost V 7 bases and J 3 bases, with 13 bases left between them. CDR3 length equals 14 residues. Germline CDR1 reads MNHEY; CDR2 reads SVGAGI. CDR3 nucleotides: TGTGCCAGCACCCTGGGTAGCAGCTACAATGAGCAGTTCTTC. Translated: CASTLGSSYNEQFF.

This chain uses TRBV5-4 with TRBJ2-4, with a possible D match to TRBD1 (8 bases). This CDR3 is 14 amino acids long. The V gene lost 4 bases and the J gene lost 5 bases, with 13 bases spanning the gap. Per germline, CDR1 SGHNT and CDR2 YYREEE (reference sequence). CDR3 coding DNA: TGTGCCAGCAGCGACACAGGGGGGGAAAACATTCAGTACTTC. Its translation is CASSDTGGENIQYF.

V is TRBV10-2 and J is TRBJ2-7; the match to TRBD2 covers 9 bases. Trimming took 10 bases from V and 1 from J; bases not matched to a gene: 11. The V gene's germline CDR1 is WSHSY and CDR2 SAAADI. The CDR3 is 15 amino acids. The DNA for the CDR3 is TGCGCCACCAGGATAGCGGGAGAGGCGTCCTACGAGCAGTACTTC. Residues: CATRIAGEASYEQYF.

The chain carries TRBV2 and TRBJ2-7; D unresolved. The CDR3 runs to 13 residues. Germline CDR1 is SNHLY and CDR2 is FYNNEI. The V and J ends lost 5 bases and 5 bases respectively, with 13 bases between them. CDR3 sequence (DNA): TGTGCCAGCAGTTTAGGCGGCCTCGACGAGCAGTACTTC. Translation: CASSLGGLDEQYF.

The rearrangement joins TRBV27 to TRBJ2-7; 7 positions agree with TRBD2. With 3 bases clipped from V and 5 bases from J, the junction kept 10 bases outside the gene matches. Per germline, CDR1 MNHEY and CDR2 SMNVEV (reference sequence). The CDR3 is 15 amino acids. CDR3 protein: CASSLSTSRFHEQYF. DNA of the CDR3: TGTGCCAGCAGTTTGTCGACTAGCAGGTTCCACGAGCAGTACTTC.

In its sample, this clone was seen a few times. The CDR3: CASSQDGATNEKLFF. CDR3 nucleotides: TGTGCCAGCAGTCAGGACGGTGCAACTAATGAAAAACTGTTTTTT. The rearrangement uses TRBV6-6 and TRBJ1-4; D not resolved. The CDR3 has 15 amino acids. The V end was cut by 5 bases, the J end by 0 bases, with 10 bases between. Germline CDR1 and CDR2: MNHNY and SVGAGI (reference sequence).

This clone was observed at least ten times. The CDR3 region has the DNA TGCGCCAGCAGCCAAGGGGACAGGGGCTCTGGGGCCAACGTCCTGACTTTC. Translation: CASSQGDRGSGANVLTF. The rearrangement links TRBV4-3 to TRBJ2-6, with 10 nucleotides matching TRBD1. The CDR3 sequence is 17 residues long. J was trimmed by 0 bases and V by 1 base; bases with no gene match: 0. The germline gives CDR1 LGHNA, CDR2 YSLEER.

The chain joins TRBV5-6 to TRBJ1-5; the D gene is possibly TRBD1 (6 bases). Germline values: CDR1 SGHDT, CDR2 YYEEEE. Deletions cut 0 bases from V and 2 bases from J, with 12 bases between. The CDR3 extends over 16 amino acids. The CDR3 DNA reads as TGTGCCAGCAGCTTGGAGGGGGATTTGGGCAATCAGCCCCAGCATTTT. Protein sequence: CASSLEGDLGNQPQHF.

On this clone itself: Germline is not matched at one junction end, which may reflect a read error. The chain links TRBV14 to TRBJ1-1; D is unresolved. This CDR3 is built from 13 residues. CDR1 is SGHDN, CDR2 FVKESK, per germline. CDR3 in DNA: TGTGCCAACAGCCATCCTGGTTTCCCTGAAGCTTTCTTT. This sequence encodes CANSHPGFPEAFF. The whole variable domain, remainder taken from reference TRBV14 and TRBJ1-1, is EAGVTQFPSHSVIEKGQTVTLRCDPISGHDNLYWYRRVMGKEIKFLLHFVKESKQDESGMPNNRFLAERTGGTYSTLKVQPAELEDSGVYFCANSHPGFPEAFFGQGTRLTVV.